This T cell receptor (beta chain) was identified in a study of T cell responses to AZD1222 COVID-19 vaccine. Study observations and caveats: Of the AZD1222 recipients, only five to seven were seropositive at baseline. Increases in Spike-specific TCR breadth and depth were seen after two AZD1222 doses.

The repertoire was sequenced with immunoSEQ multiplex PCR; TCRdb's copy has only in-frame clones and lacks some. The data show approximately 85,000 clones, 80% to 90% seen once. Points on this clone: Antigen unknown.

The CDR3 sequence is 13 residues long. V was pared by 5 bases and J by 8 bases, with 3 bases of the junction left unmatched. Material: peripheral blood, obtained on day 0 of AZD1222 vaccination. The rearrangement joins TRBV12-3 or TRBV12-4 to TRBJ1-6, with 7 positions matching TRBD1. This clonotype originated in an adult in good health. The CDR3 sequence: CASSGQEDSPLHF. DNA of the CDR3: TGTGCCAGCAGTGGACAGGAAGATTCACCCCTCCACTTT.